Listed here are 22 T cell receptor beta chains from one sample, sequenced in a study of T-cell memory formation after mild COVID-19. TCRdb recomputed calls from the 5' RACE reads with MiXCR, one row per CDR3 protein. The table records approximately 400,000 distinct CDR3 sequences, about 20% of them present only once. The sample was PBMCs or a T cell subset sorted from them (not recorded which). The receptor set was obtained from a man aged 18 to 35 who had mild COVID-19 (a few samples of this study predate the infection). Cell type and time point are not known.

This clonotype was found many times. The rearrangement links TRBV5-6 to TRBJ2-4; D gene uncertain. Trimming removed 2 bases from V and 0 bases from J, with 9 bases in between. The CDR3 runs to 15 residues. The V gene's germline CDR1 is SGHDT and CDR2 YYEEEE. The CDR3 bases are TGTGCCAGCAGCTTCCAGTATCTAGCCAAAAACATTCAGTACTTC. This translates into CASSFQYLAKNIQYF.

The chain recombines TRBV4-1 with TRBJ1-1; 10 bases line up with TRBD1. Germline assignment: CDR1 MGHRA and CDR2 YSYEKL. The CDR3 runs to 15 residues. The J segment lost 7 bases and the V segment lost 3 bases, leaving 8 bases of the junction unmatched. Here the CDR3 reads CASSQAGTGVGEAFF. DNA of the CDR3: TGCGCCAGCAGCCAGGCCGGGACAGGGGTCGGTGAAGCTTTCTTT.

The V and J genes are TRBV11-2 and TRBJ2-7; tentative D call: TRBD2 (6 bases). CDR1 SGHAT and CDR2 FQNNGV come from the germline V gene. The CDR3 loop spans 12 amino acids. Trimming cost V 6 bases and J 3 bases, with 9 bases left between them. The DNA for the CDR3 is TGTGCCAGCAGTCACGGGGGCTACGAGCAGTACTTC. Protein: CASSHGGYEQYF.

The CDR3 bases are TGTGCCATAAAACCCGAGGGGGCAGACGAGCAGTACGTC. This encodes CAIKPEGADEQYV. The J gene is TRBJ2-7, the V gene TRBV10-3; 7 bases match TRBD1. Per the germline V gene, CDR1 is ENHRY and CDR2 is SYGVKD. The CDR3 runs 13 residues. The V gene end was trimmed by 9 bases and the J gene end by 5 bases; junction bases not matched to a gene: 10.

V is TRBV4-2 and J is TRBJ1-6; 8 nucleotides agree with TRBD1. After removal of 3 bases from V and 8 bases from J, the junction contained 9 bases not matched to a gene. Germline CDR1 reads LGHNA; CDR2 reads YNFKEQ. The CDR3 extends over 16 amino acids. The CDR3 sequence is CASSQVGTGGYSPLHF. The CDR3 coding sequence is TGTGCCAGCAGCCAGGTCGGGACAGGAGGTTATTCACCCCTCCACTTT.

This clonotype was observed a few times. The chain carries TRBV7-2 and TRBJ1-2; D unresolved. The V end lost 5 bases, the J end lost 10 bases, and 17 bases lay between the germline ends. This CDR3 region has 13 residues. Per the germline V gene, CDR1 is SGHTA and CDR2 is FQGNSA. DNA for the CDR3: TGTGCCAGCAGCACTCCACCTAGGAGGCACTACACCTTC. Translating gives CASSTPPRRHYTF.

The chain carries TRBV9 and TRBJ1-1; D might be TRBD1 (5 bases). The ends were cut back, 0 bases at V and 4 bases at J, with 22 bases in the middle. The CDR3 is 18 amino acids. The germline gives CDR1 SGDLS, CDR2 YYNGEE. CDR3 loop: CASSVARDGAQTITEAFF. CDR3 in DNA: TGTGCCAGCAGCGTAGCCAGGGACGGGGCACAGACGATCACTGAAGCTTTCTTT.

The chain joins TRBV12-3 or TRBV12-4 to TRBJ2-5; the D call may be TRBD1 or TRBD2 (5 bases each). The length of the CDR3 is 13 residues. V dropped 7 bases and J dropped 7 bases, with 16 bases sitting between them. The CDR3 coding sequence is TGTGCCAGCAAGTGGGGGAGCCACGGGACCCAGTACTTC. Protein product: CASKWGSHGTQYF.

The chain carries TRBV6-2 or TRBV6-3 and TRBJ1-2; D is ambiguous. Germline-derived CDR1 and CDR2 are MNHEY and SVGEGT. The CDR3 is 12 amino acids. Trimming took off 2 bases at V and 7 bases at J, with 8 bases between the two ends. This CDR3 reads CASSYEITGYTF. For the CDR3, the DNA is TGTGCCAGCAGTTACGAGATAACTGGCTACACCTTC.

The rearrangement joins TRBV4-2 to TRBJ2-3, with 7 bases identical to TRBD2. Unmatched junction bases numbered 12, after V lost 0 bases and J lost 6 bases. The germline V gene encodes CDR1 LGHNA and CDR2 YNFKEQ. The CDR3 runs to 17 residues. The CDR3 nucleotides are TGTGCCAGCAGCCAAGAGGAAGGGACTACCTTCCTGGATACGCAGTATTTT. This gives the protein CASSQEEGTTFLDTQYF.

This chain joins TRBV7-2 and TRBJ1-2; D not certain. V dropped 5 bases and J dropped 4 bases, with 14 bases sitting between them. The V gene's germline CDR1 is SGHTA and CDR2 FQGNSA. The CDR3 is 14 amino acids. CDR3 in amino acids: CASSPREAIYGYTF. DNA for the CDR3: TGTGCCAGCAGCCCTAGAGAAGCCATCTATGGCTACACCTTC.

This clonotype has more than one count but fewer than ten. The chain has TRBV6-6 and TRBJ1-6; TRBD1 matches 7 bases. The CDR3 totals 14 residues. Per germline, CDR1 MNHNY and CDR2 SVGAGI (reference sequence). J lost 4 bases, V lost 10 bases, and 7 bases had no gene match. DNA for the CDR3: TGTGCCACCCTAATGACAGGGTATAATTCACCCCTCCACTTT. As protein: CATLMTGYNSPLHF.

The V and J genes are TRBV4-3 and TRBJ2-2; D possibly matches TRBD1 or TRBD2 (6 bases each). The CDR3 covers 14 residues. V lost 1 base, J lost 7 bases, and 10 bases lay in between. The germline gives CDR1 LGHNA, CDR2 YSLEER. CDR3 in amino acids: CASSQGGAVGELFF. The CDR3 DNA is TGCGCCAGCAGCCAAGGGGGGGCTGTCGGGGAGCTGTTTTTT.

The chain carries TRBV7-2 and TRBJ2-4; D is uncertain. With 3 bases removed from V and 1 base from J, the gap between germline ends came to 13 bases. CDR1 and CDR2 (germline): SGHTA, FQGNSA. The CDR3 extends over 16 amino acids. Here the CDR3 DNA reads TGTGCCAGCAGCTTTGGAAGATTAGGGGCCAAAAACATTCAGTACTTC. Protein sequence: CASSFGRLGAKNIQYF.

The rearrangement joins TRBV9 to TRBJ2-1, with TRBD2 as a possible D gene (5 bases). The V gene lost 0 bases and the J gene lost 4 bases, with 11 bases spanning the gap. The CDR3 totals 15 residues. Germline loops: CDR1 SGDLS, CDR2 YYNGEE. The CDR3 here is CASSVGPGMYNEQFF. Here the CDR3 DNA reads TGTGCCAGCAGCGTAGGACCGGGAATGTACAATGAGCAGTTCTTC.

V gene TRBV10-3 combines with J gene TRBJ1-1; no clear D. V dropped 0 bases and J dropped 0 bases, with 11 bases sitting between them. Germline CDR1 is ENHRY and CDR2 is SYGVKD. The CDR3 has 16 amino acids. As DNA, the CDR3 is TGTGCCATCAGTGAGTCAGGAGAGGGTTTGAACACTGAAGCTTTCTTT. Translated: CAISESGEGLNTEAFF.

V is TRBV10-3 and J is TRBJ1-1; D may be TRBD1 (5 bases). The CDR3 extends over 19 amino acids. In germline, CDR1 is ENHRY, CDR2 SYGVKD. V lost 4 bases, J lost 0 bases, and 24 bases lay in between. CDR3 sequence (DNA): TGTGCCATCAGTGCTTCTTCAGGGATACGGTTCGGGATGAACACTGAAGCTTTCTTT. It encodes CAISASSGIRFGMNTEAFF.

The chain links TRBV5-4 to TRBJ2-7; D gene uncertain. The CDR3 totals 14 residues. V was pared by 4 bases and J by 0 bases, with 11 bases between. Looked up from germline, CDR1 is SGHNT and CDR2 is YYREEE (reference sequence). Here the CDR3 DNA reads TGTGCCAGCAGCCCCCGTGACGGCTCCTACGAGCAGTACGTC. Translating it yields CASSPRDGSYEQYV.

The chain carries TRBV6-5 and TRBJ1-1, with a weak D call TRBD1 (6 bases). CDR1 and CDR2 (germline): MNHEY, SVGAGI. V was pared by 6 bases and J by 5 bases, with 22 bases between. This CDR3 has 16 residues. CDR3 sequence: CASSPHGGRRSTEAFF. The CDR3 DNA reads TGTGCCAGCAGCCCCCATGGGGGGCGAAGGAGTACTGAAGCTTTCTTT.

The chain links TRBV20-1 to TRBJ1-1, with D maybe TRBD1 (6 bases). The germline V gene has CDR1 DFQATT and CDR2 SNEGSKA (reference sequence). V was cut by 6 bases and J by 3 bases, with 11 bases left in between. This CDR3 spans 12 amino acids. The CDR3 spells CSAGASHTEAFF. The CDR3 DNA reads as TGCAGTGCGGGGGCCTCACACACTGAAGCTTTCTTT.

J is TRBJ1-2 and V is TRBV20-1, with D unresolved. The length of the CDR3 is 12 residues. Germline assignment: CDR1 DFQATT and CDR2 SNEGSKA (reference sequence). Between the trimmed V and J ends, which lost 6 bases and 3 bases, there was a span of 11 bases. CDR3 sequence: CSAPRSDYGYTF. CDR3 nucleotide sequence: TGCAGTGCCCCCCGGTCGGACTATGGCTACACCTTC.

This clonotype was observed a few times. This chain joins TRBV3-1 and TRBJ2-2; D remains unclear. The CDR3 is 14 residues long. V gave up 3 bases and J gave up 7 bases, with 12 bases separating them. Per the germline V gene, CDR1 is LGHDT and CDR2 is YNNKEL (reference sequence). The CDR3, as DNA: TGTGCCAGCAGCCAGGCCGTATCGTACGGGGAGCTGTTTTTT. Residues: CASSQAVSYGELFF.